This TCR beta chain was identified in a study of blood T cell repertoires in COVID-19. At the level of the study: Sites across the United States, Italy and Spain contributed samples from acute and convalescent COVID-19. T cells, B-cell-depleted T cells, or PBMCs provided the cDNA or gDNA that served as material.

How the authors handled the data: Scientists estimated how many nucleated cells there were by amplifying reference gene primers. Only in-frame clones appear in the TCRdb table, and some are missing; sequencing was by immunoSEQ multiplex PCR. The D gene and trimming were derived from the DNA, and the V and J assignments and clone size from that table. The repertoire holds roughly 60,000 clones, about 83% seen once, with about 25% in the top ten. The material sequenced was peripheral blood. This TCR derives from a human donor in a cohort sampled during active COVID-19.

The CDR3 loop is CASSLPFGGYTF. The DNA for the CDR3 is TGTGCCAGCAGCCTTCCCTTCGGGGGCTACACCTTC. The chain carries TRBV5-8 and TRBJ1-2; D call uncertain. The V gene lost 4 bases and the J gene lost 8 bases, with 12 bases spanning the gap. The CDR3 extends over 12 amino acids. Germline CDR1 SGHTS, CDR2 YDEGEE.